This TCR beta chain is from a study of cytotoxic CD8 clonotypes in ibrutinib-treated CLL. Background on the study: Responses: 24 partial, 2 complete; after median approximately 70 months, roughly 14 stayed remitted, approximately twelve progressed.

Profiled with immunoSEQ multiplex PCR; TCRdb holds only in-frame clones, not every one. The repertoire holds over 120,000 clones, with approximately 80% as singletons. Study results and caveats: Patients with sustained remission and those progressing were sampled at differing times.

From cryopreserved PBMCs came 1.5 to 2.5 micrograms of genomic DNA used for TCR beta libraries. Worth noting for this clone: The antigen remains unidentified.

CDR1 and CDR2 from the germline V gene are ENHRY and SYGVKD. This CDR3 is 13 amino acids long. V was pared by 10 bases and J by 7 bases, with 16 bases between. Here the sequenced sample was PBMCs, taken after 24 months of ibrutinib treatment. This sequence was found in a human donor with chronic lymphocytic leukemia. V and J are TRBV10-3 and TRBJ1-4; D is undetermined. The CDR3 sequence: CATTTTWGEKLFF. CDR3 coding DNA: TGTGCCACGACGACAACCTGGGGTGAAAAACTGTTTTTT.